This is a list of T cell receptor beta chains from one sample in a study of human T cells and chemical hapten exposure. TCRdb re-analysed the RACE reads in MiXCR, keeping a single row per CDR3 protein. This table has roughly 380,000 distinct CDR3 sequences, around 6% appearing once. Source: whole blood, taken in connection with sensitization to the hapten diphenylcyclopropenone (DPC). The receptor set was obtained from a woman younger than 30 with alopecia areata. Some clones in this sample may be carry-over from other donors' samples. The CDR3 runs from the conserved cysteine through the conserved F or W. Each record gives: J gene, V gene, CDR3 protein.

TRBJ2-2	TRBV12-3/TRBV12-4	CASSLGTITGELFF
TRBJ1-1	TRBV5-6	CASEDGWTEAFF
TRBJ2-5	TRBV9	CASSPGGGPQETQYF
TRBJ2-2	TRBV3-1	CASSPWRGNTGELFF
TRBJ2-7	TRBV20-1	CSAGGTGGFIYEQYF
TRBJ2-5	TRBV7-8	CASSSYGGKYQETQYF
TRBJ2-7	TRBV6-5	CASSYSSSGGTYEQYF
TRBJ2-3	TRBV20-1	CSARVLADTQYF
TRBJ1-1	TRBV5-6	CASSLGPGDTEAFF
TRBJ1-1	TRBV12-3/TRBV12-4	CASRLKNTEAFF
TRBJ2-7	TRBV6-2/TRBV6-3	CASSWAGAYEQYF
TRBJ1-2	TRBV19	CASSASGQVYGYTF
TRBJ2-1	TRBV18	CASSPVAGGPGEQFF
TRBJ1-2	TRBV10-2	CASSPTENYGYTF
TRBJ2-3	TRBV18	CASSPRSGVFDSDLRGDTQYF
TRBJ1-2	TRBV7-2	CASSLGLPASYGYTF
TRBJ1-2	TRBV18	CASSPPNREGYGYTF
TRBJ1-6	TRBV3-1	CASSQGLAYNSPLHF
TRBJ1-1	TRBV29-1	CSVEVSGRFNTEAFF
TRBJ2-3	TRBV2	CASLADRRASPSTDTQYF
TRBJ1-5	TRBV20-1	CSAKDRGESNQPQHF
TRBJ1-4	TRBV4-1	CASSQVPQYSSEKLFF
TRBJ1-4	TRBV12-5	CASGPLPGEKLFF
TRBJ2-3	TRBV29-1	CSLQGGGYTDTQYF
TRBJ2-3	TRBV28	CASSFEGGQTDTQYF
TRBJ2-3	TRBV5-1	CASSPRTSGGAKTQYF
TRBJ2-3	TRBV6-6	CASSSQLGGASDTQYF
TRBJ2-1	TRBV6-1	CASSVGGSVDNEQFF
TRBJ2-3	TRBV6-2/TRBV6-3	CASTPGGGRTDTQYF